The rows below give T cell receptor beta chains drawn from one sample of a study of blood T cells in healthy people across ages. MiXCR, run by TCRdb on the 5' RACE reads, gives a single entry per CDR3 protein. The sample shows 710,000 or so distinct CDR3 sequences, roughly 30% of them seen only once. Input material: blood. Receptors were obtained from a woman of 80 years or more in good health. CDR3s include the opening cysteine and the closing phenylalanine or tryptophan. The D gene is left open where the match is weak. Size tells how often a clone was seen (once, few, many) or the class of an expanded clone, and some rows leave it out.

>TRBD1|TRBV14|TRBJ2-7|-
TGTGCCAGCAGCCCCCGGACAGGGGACTACGAGCAGTACTTC
CASSPRTGDYEQYF
>-|TRBV21-1|TRBJ2-7|-
TGTGCCAGCACCCCAACAGCTCCTGCGGGAGTCGTGACCTACGAGCAGTACTTC
CASTPTAPAGVVTYEQYF
>TRBD1|TRBV7-9|TRBJ1-5|many
TGTGCCAGCAGCTTCACAGGGGTCCGCCAGCCCCAGCATTTT
CASSFTGVRQPQHF
>-|TRBV7-2|TRBJ1-4|many
TGTGCCAGCAGCAAGGGGGAGATAGATGAAAAACTGTTTTTT
CASSKGEIDEKLFF
>TRBD2|TRBV5-1|TRBJ2-3|many
TGCGCCAGCAGCCCAGCGGGGGGCTCAACCACAGATACGCAGTATTTT
CASSPAGGSTTDTQYF
>-|TRBV12-3/TRBV12-4|TRBJ2-3|-
TGTGCCAGCAGTTTCAGGGCAGCTAGCACAGATACGCAGTATTTT
CASSFRAASTDTQYF
>-|TRBV6-2/TRBV6-3|TRBJ2-2|-
TGTGCCAGCAGTTTAGGGGAGACTAGGGAGCTGTTTTTT
CASSLGETRELFF
>TRBD1|TRBV20-1|TRBJ2-5|many
TGCAGTGCTACCCGAGGGACAGGGATTGGCGAGACCCAGTACTTC
CSATRGTGIGETQYF
>TRBD2|TRBV20-1|TRBJ2-5|-
TGCAGTGCCCCAAGGCGAACAGCGGGGCTCCAAGAGACCCAGTACTTC
CSAPRRTAGLQETQYF
>TRBD2|TRBV11-1|TRBJ2-1|-
TGTGCCTGCAGTACTAGCGGATCCTACAATGAGCAGTTCTTC
CACSTSGSYNEQFF
>-|TRBV7-9|TRBJ1-2|many
TGTGCCAGCAGCTTGAGGACAGACAGCGGCTACACCTTC
CASSLRTDSGYTF
>TRBD2|TRBV6-5|TRBJ2-7|-
TGTGCCAGCAGTCTTATCGGGGGGAGCAATGAGCAGTACTTC
CASSLIGGSNEQYF
>-|TRBV7-2|TRBJ1-1|-
TGTGCCAGCAGCTTAGCCGGGGGCGGAATGAACACTGAAGCTTTCTTT
CASSLAGGGMNTEAFF
>-|TRBV5-1|TRBJ1-1|-
TGCGCCAGCAGCTGTACGGGACCGGACACTGAAGCTTTCTTT
CASSCTGPDTEAFF
>TRBD1|TRBV11-1|TRBJ2-7|many
TGTGCCAGCAGCCCCCGGGACAGGGGCCGCGAGCAGTACTTC
CASSPRDRGREQYF
>-|TRBV3-1|TRBJ2-2|-
TGTGCCAGCAGCCCCCTTTGGTCCGGGGAGCTGTTTTTT
CASSPLWSGELFF
>-|TRBV29-1|TRBJ2-3|-
TGCAGCGTGGATGGTATTGCGGGACAGCACACAGATACGCGGTATTTT
CSVDGIAGQHTDTRYF
>-|TRBV9|TRBJ1-2|-
TGTGCCAGCAGCCCTTTCCCAGGGAACTATGGCTACACCTTC
CASSPFPGNYGYTF
>-|TRBV12-3/TRBV12-4|TRBJ1-2|-
TGTGCCAGCAGTCCGCAGGGCGGCTATGGCCACACCTTC
CASSPQGGYGHTF
>TRBD1|TRBV6-2/TRBV6-3|TRBJ1-6|few
TGTGCCAGCAGTTACCCCCGGACAGGGTATAATTCACCCCTCCACTTT
CASSYPRTGYNSPLHF
>-|TRBV15|TRBJ2-3|once
TGTGCCACCAGCAGTATTTCCCTCATCACAGATACGCAGTATTTT
CATSSISLITDTQYF
>TRBD2|TRBV5-1|TRBJ2-1|many
TGCGCCAGCAGCCCGGGACTAGCGGTCAGCTCCTACAATGAGCAGTTCTTC
CASSPGLAVSSYNEQFF
>-|TRBV7-2|TRBJ2-7|many
TGTGCCAGCAGCTACGAACAGGGCCCCAGCTACGAGCAGTACTTC
CASSYEQGPSYEQYF
>-|TRBV6-2/TRBV6-3|TRBJ2-1|many
TGTGCCAGCAGCCCCACTAGTTCCCCCTACAATGAGCAGTTCTTC
CASSPTSSPYNEQFF
>-|TRBV27|TRBJ2-6|few
TGTGCCAGCAGTCCTCAAGTATCCGACCTCTCTGGGGCCAACGTCCTGACTTTC
CASSPQVSDLSGANVLTF
>-|TRBV19|TRBJ1-1|-
TGTGCCAGTAGTTCCACATTTTTGTCGCGGGGGGCCGGCACTGAAGCTTTCTTT
CASSSTFLSRGAGTEAFF
>-|TRBV12-3/TRBV12-4|TRBJ1-6|many
TGTGCCAGCACAGTGGGCTATAATTCACCCCTCCACTTT
CASTVGYNSPLHF
>-|TRBV7-3|TRBJ2-5|many
TGTGCCAGCAGCTTAGGGGGTAGCAAGACCCAGTACTTC
CASSLGGSKTQYF
>-|TRBV5-1|TRBJ2-3|-
TGCGCCAGCAGCTTGGAGCGGAGTGGTGTGACAGATACGCAGTATTTT
CASSLERSGVTDTQYF
>-|TRBV20-1|TRBJ1-6|-
TGCAGTGCTATTCGGGTTTCCTATAATTCACCCCTCCACTTT
CSAIRVSYNSPLHF
>TRBD2|TRBV20-1|TRBJ2-1|many
TGCAGTGCTAGATCTCTGCGGGGGGGCCTGAATGAGCAGTTCTTC
CSARSLRGGLNEQFF
>-|TRBV23-1|TRBJ1-2|-
TGCGCCAGCAGTCAAACGGGCAGGGGAAAGGTGGATGGCTACACCTTC
CASSQTGRGKVDGYTF
>-|TRBV6-1|TRBJ1-2|many
TGTGCCAGCATCAAGGGGCAGGCATATTGGGGCTACACCTTC
CASIKGQAYWGYTF